Here is one T cell receptor beta chain with its context. Its specificity is not known. Its ends do not fully match the called genes, so a read error is possible. CDR3 size: 17 residues. Looked up from germline, CDR1 is MNHEY and CDR2 is SVGAGI. The record originates from a study of Graves' ophthalmopathy and Graves' hyperthyroidism. Ineligible for inclusion were patients with other autoimmune diseases, uncontrolled infections, pregnancy or lactation. Reliance was placed on clinical symptoms, serum thyroxine, TRAb, thyroid ultrasound and orbital computed tomography for diagnosis. The study amplified TCR beta CDR3 regions using RNA transcripts. RT-PCR with HTBI primers came first, then second-round multiplex PCR. TCRdb analysed the multiplex PCR reads with MiXCR anew, one entry per CDR3 protein. This table has approximately 380,000 distinct CDR3 sequences, around a fifth appearing once. Findings of the study overall: Sensitivity of roughly 88% and specificity of approximately 81% were achieved when a 13-signature model separated ophthalmopathy from stable hyperthyroidism. The model reached around 64% sensitivity and roughly 72% specificity for predicting ophthalmopathy progression.

Sequencing used peripheral blood. The chain employs TRBV6-5 and TRBJ1-1, with D hard to call. The TCR originated in a woman aged 18-29 years with stable Graves' hyperthyroidism. CDR3 in DNA: TGTGCCAGCAGTTACTCGCCGGCACCCAGTATCTACACTGATGCTTTCTTT. Its translation: CASSYSPAPSIYTDAFF.